The rows below give T cell receptor beta chains drawn from one sample of a study of blood T cell repertoires in COVID-19. TCRdb's table, derived via immunoSEQ multiplex PCR, lists solely in-frame clones and lacks some. The sample holds tens of thousands of clones, around 86% seen once. Sequencing was carried out using peripheral blood. These receptors all stem from a human donor in a cohort sampled during active COVID-19. Both conserved end residues are part of each CDR3. D genes are given only for firm matches. Only part of the rows carry a size: once, few, many, or a class if the clone is expanded.

V	D	size	J	CDR3	DNA
TRBV24-1	-	-	TRBJ1-5	CATNQQNQPQHF	TGTGCCACCAACCAACAGAATCAGCCCCAGCATTTT
TRBV10-3	TRBD1	-	TRBJ2-1	CAISGQGNEQFF	TGTGCCATCAGTGGACAGGGCAATGAGCAGTTCTTC
TRBV7-3	-	-	TRBJ2-3	CASSIQGLASTDTQYF	TGTGCCAGCAGCATACAGGGCTTGGCTAGCACAGATACGCAGTATTTT
TRBV10-3	TRBD2	-	TRBJ2-1	CAISESLAGTNYNEQFF	TGTGCCATCAGTGAGTCGCTAGCGGGAACTAACTACAATGAGCAGTTCTTC
TRBV29-1	TRBD1	once	TRBJ1-2	CSVGGTGENYGYTF	TGCAGCGTTGGCGGGACAGGGGAGAACTATGGCTACACCTTC
TRBV2	-	-	TRBJ1-6	CASSRRVLNSPLHF	TGTGCCAGCAGTCGCCGGGTTCTCAATTCACCCCTCCACTTT
TRBV15	-	-	TRBJ2-1	CATSRERSSYNEQFF	TGTGCCACCAGCAGGGAGCGGAGCTCCTACAATGAGCAGTTCTTC
TRBV10-3	-	few	TRBJ2-2	CAGAGDTGELFF	TGTGCCGGGGCTGGGGACACCGGGGAGCTGTTTTTT
TRBV11-2	-	-	TRBJ1-1	CASSPNVPLDTEAFF	TGTGCCAGCAGCCCGAACGTCCCTCTAGACACTGAAGCTTTCTTT
TRBV5-5	-	-	TRBJ1-1	CASSLAGGTWGEAFF	TGTGCCAGCAGCCTAGCCGGGGGGACTTGGGGTGAAGCTTTCTTT
TRBV6-2/TRBV6-3	TRBD2	medium-sized	TRBJ2-4	CASSYDVRTSGHLAKNIQYF	TGTGCCAGCAGTTATGATGTGAGGACTAGCGGCCACCTAGCCAAAAACATTCAGTACTTC
TRBV18	TRBD1	-	TRBJ1-6	CASSPLGLGQVNSPLHF	TGTGCCAGCTCACCACTTGGTTTGGGACAGGTTAATTCACCCCTCCACTTT
TRBV27	TRBD1	-	TRBJ1-1	CASRGGDTGGDTEAFF	TGTGCCAGCAGAGGGGGAGACACAGGGGGGGACACTGAAGCTTTCTTT
TRBV14	-	-	TRBJ2-3	CASSQQQALFTDTQYF	TGTGCCAGCAGCCAACAACAGGCGCTGTTCACAGATACGCAGTATTTT
TRBV24-1	TRBD2	-	TRBJ2-3	CATSDPGLAGRGDTQYF	TGTGCCACCAGTGACCCGGGACTAGCGGGAAGAGGGGATACGCAGTATTTT
TRBV4-3	TRBD2	-	TRBJ2-5	CASSQGILAGGETQYF	TGCGCCAGCAGCCAAGGGATCTTAGCGGGGGGGGAGACCCAGTACTTC
TRBV5-5	-	-	TRBJ1-5	CASIAWPDRNQPQHF	TGTGCCAGCATAGCTTGGCCGGATCGCAATCAGCCCCAGCATTTT
TRBV6-2/TRBV6-3	-	-	TRBJ1-2	CASSPAIYGYTF	TGTGCCAGCAGCCCCGCTATCTATGGCTACACCTTC
TRBV30	TRBD2	-	TRBJ2-3	CAWSSQSREADTQYF	TGTGCCTGGAGTTCTCAGTCCCGGGAGGCAGATACGCAGTATTTT
TRBV28	-	-	TRBJ1-5	CASVRGNGNQPQHF	TGTGCCAGCGTCCGGGGGAATGGCAATCAGCCCCAGCATTTT
TRBV25-1	TRBD2	-	TRBJ2-7	CASSPSGGLGYNYEQYF	TGTGCCAGCAGTCCATCGGGAGGCCTTGGCTACAACTACGAGCAGTACTTC
TRBV24-1	-	few	TRBJ2-1	CATSDFPREYGQFF	TGTGCCACCAGTGATTTTCCCAGGGAATATGGGCAGTTCTTC
TRBV7-5	-	-	TRBJ1-1	CARSLGVITEAFF	TGTGCCAGAAGCTTAGGAGTGATCACTGAAGCTTTCTTT
TRBV24-1	TRBD1	few	TRBJ1-5	CATSDGTGGDQPQHF	TGTGCCACCAGTGACGGGACAGGAGGGGATCAGCCCCAGCATTTT
TRBV5-1	TRBD2	-	TRBJ2-7	CASNLGLAGPYEQYF	TGCGCCAGCAACCTGGGTCTAGCGGGACCCTACGAGCAGTACTTC
TRBV5-1	-	-	TRBJ1-1	CASSLASRGPYTEAFF	TGCGCCAGCAGCTTGGCCAGCAGGGGTCCCTACACTGAAGCTTTCTTT
TRBV9	-	once	TRBJ2-5	CASSARQLEQETQYF	TGTGCCAGCAGCGCCAGACAGTTGGAGCAAGAGACCCAGTACTTC
TRBV29-1	-	-	TRBJ1-2	CSVVGEITGRHNYGYTF	TGCAGCGTTGTAGGGGAAATTACGGGCCGGCATAACTATGGCTACACCTTC
TRBV6-5	-	-	TRBJ1-6	CASSYSRSGANSPLHF	TGTGCCAGCAGTTACTCGCGGTCAGGGGCTAATTCACCCCTCCACTTT
TRBV7-9	-	-	TRBJ1-6	CASSFRDIRNSPLHF	TGTGCCAGCAGCTTCCGGGACATTCGAAATTCACCCCTCCACTTT
TRBV11-2	TRBD1	-	TRBJ1-1	CASSLGRGTGRIHPTEAFF	TGTGCCAGCAGCCTAGGGAGAGGGACAGGAAGGATACACCCCACTGAAGCTTTCTTT
TRBV19	-	-	TRBJ1-2	CASSKRNREGYTF	TGTGCCAGTAGTAAGAGGAACAGGGAGGGCTACACCTTC
TRBV18	-	-	TRBJ1-2	CASSWTDYGYTF	TGTGCCAGCTCATGGACTGACTATGGCTACACCTTC
TRBV7-8	-	-	TRBJ1-4	CASSYRKGNEKLFF	TGTGCCAGCAGCTATCGCAAGGGGAATGAAAAACTGTTTTTT
TRBV6-5	TRBD2	-	TRBJ2-3	CASSYSAGGGADTQYF	TGTGCCAGCAGTTACTCGGCGGGGGGTGGGGCAGATACGCAGTATTTT
TRBV6-2/TRBV6-3	-	medium-sized	TRBJ2-7	CASSYLADPGEQYF	TGTGCCAGCAGTTACTTGGCAGATCCAGGCGAGCAGTACTTC
TRBV24-1	TRBD1	-	TRBJ2-2	CATSAITPGTGRSGELFF	TGTGCCACCAGCGCCATTACTCCCGGGACAGGGAGGTCCGGGGAGCTGTTTTTT
TRBV19	TRBD2	-	TRBJ2-5	CASRLSGGGETQYF	TGTGCCAGTCGCCTTAGCGGGGGCGGGGAGACCCAGTACTTC
TRBV19	-	-	TRBJ2-5	CASKLDSQETQYF	TGTGCCAGTAAATTGGACAGCCAAGAGACCCAGTACTTC